The 5 T cell receptor beta chains presented below share a single source sample, sequenced in a study of shared clonotypes between healthy human individuals. Only CD45RO-negative cells positively selected for CCR7 counted as naive CD8 cells, so terminally differentiated effector memory CD45RA+ cells were excluded. Data came from immunoSEQ multiplex PCR; TCRdb stores just in-frame clones and leaves some out. The sample holds some 2 million clones, approximately 95% seen once. The sequencing input was naive CD8+ T cells sorted from blood. The receptors derive from a man aged 18 to 29 in good health.

Regarding this clone: Other DNA sequences of this sample code for an identical CDR3. This chain connects TRBV27 to TRBJ2-2; D is unresolved. V lost 2 bases and J 3 bases, leaving 4 bases between the germline ends. The CDR3 extends over 13 amino acids. The germline V gene encodes CDR1 MNHEY and CDR2 SMNVEV (reference sequence). The CDR3 region is CASSLPHTGELFF. The CDR3 DNA reads as TGTGCCAGCAGTTTACCTCACACCGGGGAGCTGTTTTTT.

In this sample, this clone turned up once. V gene TRBV6-4 combines with J gene TRBJ1-1; D unclear. CDR3 size: 14 residues. CDR1 and CDR2 (germline): MRHNA, SNTAGT. The V gene lost 10 bases and the J gene lost 0 bases, with 15 bases spanning the gap. This chain's CDR3 is CATIHRVMNTEAFF. CDR3 in DNA: TGTGCCACCATTCATAGGGTAATGAACACTGAAGCTTTCTTT.

This clone was observed once. V and J are TRBV18 and TRBJ2-1, with D hard to call. This CDR3 contains 13 residues. From germline, CDR1 is KGHSH and CDR2 LQKENI. V lost 8 bases and J lost 4, with 12 bases in between. The CDR3 DNA follows: TGTGCCAGCCACCGGACGGAATACAATGAGCAGTTCTTC. Amino acid sequence: CASHRTEYNEQFF.

This chain links TRBV12-5 with TRBJ2-1; D ambiguous. The CDR3 consists of 12 residues. Germline-derived CDR1 and CDR2 are LGHNT and FRNRAP. Trimming took 6 bases from V and 10 from J, leaving 13 bases between them. CDR3 region: CASGTPRSEQFF. For the CDR3, the DNA is TGTGCTAGTGGCACCCCTAGATCCGAGCAGTTCTTC.

The rearrangement links TRBV6-5 to TRBJ1-1; 7 bases are a match to TRBD1. Germline-derived CDR1 and CDR2 are MNHEY and SVGAGI. The V and J ends lost 0 bases and 13 bases, in that order; junction bases with no gene match: 8. CDR3 length: 13 residues. The CDR3 DNA reads as TGTGCCAGCAGTTACTCTACCCAGGGGGTGGGTTTCTTT. Translating it yields CASSYSTQGVGFF.